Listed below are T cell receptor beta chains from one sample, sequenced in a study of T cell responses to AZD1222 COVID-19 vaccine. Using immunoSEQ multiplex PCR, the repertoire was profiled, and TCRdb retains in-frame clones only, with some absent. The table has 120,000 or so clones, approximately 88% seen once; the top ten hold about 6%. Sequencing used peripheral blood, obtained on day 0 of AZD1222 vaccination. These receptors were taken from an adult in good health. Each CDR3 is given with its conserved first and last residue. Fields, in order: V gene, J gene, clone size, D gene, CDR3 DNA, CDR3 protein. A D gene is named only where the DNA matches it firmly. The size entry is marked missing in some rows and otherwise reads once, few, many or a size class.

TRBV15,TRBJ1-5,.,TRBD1,TGTGCCACCAGCGGGACAGTCAATCAGCCCCAGCATTTT,CATSGTVNQPQHF
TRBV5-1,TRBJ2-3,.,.,TGCGCCAGCAGCTTGGCCAGTCGTAGCACAGATACGCAGTATTTT,CASSLASRSTDTQYF
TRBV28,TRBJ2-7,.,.,TGTGCCAGCAGTTTATCCCACAGGGCGCAGTACTTC,CASSLSHRAQYF
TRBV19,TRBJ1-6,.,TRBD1,TGTGCCAGTACCCCAGGGCTTCGAGGGGGCAATAATTCACCCCTCCACTTT,CASTPGLRGGNNSPLHF
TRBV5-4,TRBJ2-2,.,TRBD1,TGTGCCAGCAGCTCCGGGACAGTCGAGCTGTTTTTT,CASSSGTVELFF
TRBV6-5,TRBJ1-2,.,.,TGTGCCAGCAGTTCCCATGGGGGACTCGGCGGCTACACCTTC,CASSSHGGLGGYTF
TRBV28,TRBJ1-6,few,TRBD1,TGTGCCAGCAGTAGGTACAGGGGGAATTCACCCCTCCACTTT,CASSRYRGNSPLHF
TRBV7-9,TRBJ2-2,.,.,TGTGCCAGCAGCCCAGGGCTCGGGACCGGGGAGCTGTTTTTT,CASSPGLGTGELFF
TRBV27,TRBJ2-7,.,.,TGTGCCAGCAGTTTATGGGTGAGCCTTTCCTACGAGCAGTACTTC,CASSLWVSLSYEQYF
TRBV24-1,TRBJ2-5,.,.,TGTGCCACCAGTGACCCAGACAGACGGGAGACCCAGTACTTC,CATSDPDRRETQYF
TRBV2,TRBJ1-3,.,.,TGTGCCAGCAGTGAGTACAGGCCCTCTGGAAACACCATATATTTT,CASSEYRPSGNTIYF
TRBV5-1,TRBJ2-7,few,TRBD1,TGCGCCAGCAGCTTGACAGGGGGAATGGCCTACGAGCAGTACTTC,CASSLTGGMAYEQYF
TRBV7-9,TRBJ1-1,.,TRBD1,TGTGCCAGCAGCTTTAATACAGGGGGAAGAGCTGAAGCTTTCTTT,CASSFNTGGRAEAFF
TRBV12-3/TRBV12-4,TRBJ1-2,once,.,TGTGCCAGCAGCCTGGAAGGGGGGCCCGGCTACACCTTC,CASSLEGGPGYTF
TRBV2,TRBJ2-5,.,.,TGTGCCAGCATCCGCCAAGAGACCCAGTACTTC,CASIRQETQYF
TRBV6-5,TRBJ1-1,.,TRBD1,TGTGCCAGCAGACCAAGGACAGGGAACACTGAAGCTTTCTTT,CASRPRTGNTEAFF
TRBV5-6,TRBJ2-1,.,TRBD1,TGTGCCAGCAGCGGACAGGTTGGGGCCCTGAGCTCCTACAATGAGCAGTTCTTC,CASSGQVGALSSYNEQFF
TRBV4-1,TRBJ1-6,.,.,TGCGCCAGCAGCCAAGCAGGGTTTAACTATAATTCACCCCTCCACTTT,CASSQAGFNYNSPLHF
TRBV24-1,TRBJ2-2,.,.,TGTGCCACCAGTGACCAAGGGGTTACAGCGAACACCGGGGAGCTGTTTTTT,CATSDQGVTANTGELFF
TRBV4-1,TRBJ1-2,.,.,TGCGCCAGCAGCCAAGATAGGGGGAACTATGGCTACACCTTC,CASSQDRGNYGYTF
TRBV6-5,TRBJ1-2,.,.,TGTGCCAGCAGTTACTCCGACTCTGGCTACACCTTC,CASSYSDSGYTF
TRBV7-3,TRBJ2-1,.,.,TGTGCCAGCAGCTCCCGGACCAGGGGGCCCGAGGAAGACGGGGGGCGATACAATGAGCAGTTCTTC,CASSSRTRGPEEDGGRYNEQFF
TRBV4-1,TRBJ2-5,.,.,TGCGCCAGCAGCCAAGCGTCGAGGGGCGAGACCCAGTACTTC,CASSQASRGETQYF
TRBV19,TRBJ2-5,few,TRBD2,TGTGCCAGTAGTACTTCAGGGACTAGAAGCCGGCAGACCCAGTACTTC,CASSTSGTRSRQTQYF
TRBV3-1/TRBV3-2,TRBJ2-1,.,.,TGTGCCAGCAGCCGCAGAGTAGGAGAGATCCGCAATGAGCAGTTCTTC,CASSRRVGEIRNEQFF
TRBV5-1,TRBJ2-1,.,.,TGCGCCAGCAGCTTGATGGGGTGGCAGTTCTTC,CASSLMGWQFF
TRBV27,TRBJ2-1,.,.,TGTGCCAGCAGTTTCGGACTAAGCTACAATGAGCAGTTCTTC,CASSFGLSYNEQFF
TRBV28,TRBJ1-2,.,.,TGTGCCAGCAGTTTGACCAACTATGGCTACACCTTC,CASSLTNYGYTF
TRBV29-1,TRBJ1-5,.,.,TGCAGCGTTGGGCAGGAGGGAGGTCAGCCCCAGCATTTT,CSVGQEGGQPQHF
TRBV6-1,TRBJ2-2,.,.,TGTGCCAGCAGTGAAGCCAGCGCCAGGGGGAACACCGGGGAGCTGTTTTTT,CASSEASARGNTGELFF
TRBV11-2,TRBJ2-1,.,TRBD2,TGTGCCAGCAGCTTACGACTAGCGGACTCCTACAATGAGCAGTTCTTC,CASSLRLADSYNEQFF
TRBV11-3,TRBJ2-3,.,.,TGTGCCAGCAGCCCCTCGGGGGGCGGGAGCACAGATACGCAGTATTTT,CASSPSGGGSTDTQYF
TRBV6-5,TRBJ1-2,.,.,TGTGCCAGCAGTTACCGTGACCGGGGCTATGGCTACACCTTC,CASSYRDRGYGYTF
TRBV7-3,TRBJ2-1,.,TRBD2,TGTGCCAGCAGCTCTCCGGGACTAGCGGGGAATGAGCAGTTCTTC,CASSSPGLAGNEQFF
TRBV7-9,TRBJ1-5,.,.,TGTGCCAGCAGCCAGGGAATCGGTCAGCCTCAGCATTTT,CASSQGIGQPQHF
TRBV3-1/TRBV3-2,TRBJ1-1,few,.,TGTGCCAGCAGCCAAGATCTCACCACTGAAGCTTTCTTT,CASSQDLTTEAFF
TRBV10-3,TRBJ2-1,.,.,TGTGCTCACGGGGTGGCGGGGATGTCTCGCAATGAGCAGTTCTTC,CAHGVAGMSRNEQFF
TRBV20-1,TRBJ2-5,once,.,TGCAGTGCTAGCGGGAGAGAGACCCAGTACTTC,CSASGRETQYF
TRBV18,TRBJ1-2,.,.,TGTGCCAGCTCACCACCGGTGCGGGTAGATAACTATGGCTACACCTTC,CASSPPVRVDNYGYTF
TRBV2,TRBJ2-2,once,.,TGTGCCAGCAGTCTGACAGCGAACACCGGGGAGCTGTTTTTT,CASSLTANTGELFF
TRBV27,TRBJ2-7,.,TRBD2,TGTGCCAGCAGTAACGAACATCCGGGACTAGCGGGAGTGAAGCAGTACTTC,CASSNEHPGLAGVKQYF
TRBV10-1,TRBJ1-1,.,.,TGCGCCAGCAGTGTGGGACGGGAGACTGAAGCTTTCTTT,CASSVGRETEAFF
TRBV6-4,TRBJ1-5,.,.,TGTGCCAGCAGTTCGGAAGGGGGAGATCAGCCCCAGCATTTT,CASSSEGGDQPQHF
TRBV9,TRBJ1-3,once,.,TGTGCCAGCAGCGTAGTGGGGCAAAGCTCTGGAAACACCATATATTTT,CASSVVGQSSGNTIYF
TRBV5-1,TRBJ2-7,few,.,TGCGCCAGCAGCTTGGGTGGCCGACCCTCCTACGAGCAGTACTTC,CASSLGGRPSYEQYF
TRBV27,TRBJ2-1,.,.,TGTGCCAGCAGCCGACAGATTGCATGGGTGGGGAATGAGCAGTTCTTC,CASSRQIAWVGNEQFF
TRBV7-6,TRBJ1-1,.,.,TGTGCCAGCAGCTTAGGGTCAGAAATGAACACTGAAGCTTTCTTT,CASSLGSEMNTEAFF
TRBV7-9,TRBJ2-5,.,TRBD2,TGTGCCAGCGGCACTAGCGGCCAAGAGACCCAGTACTTC,CASGTSGQETQYF
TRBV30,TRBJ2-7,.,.,TGTGCCTGGAGTGCCGACTCCTTGGTGCAGTACTTC,CAWSADSLVQYF
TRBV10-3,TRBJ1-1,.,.,TGTGCCATCAACTCAATACCTTACACTGAAGCTTTCTTT,CAINSIPYTEAFF
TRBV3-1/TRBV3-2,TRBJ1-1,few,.,TGTGCCAGCAGCCAACAGGGATCTAACACTGAAGCTTTCTTT,CASSQQGSNTEAFF
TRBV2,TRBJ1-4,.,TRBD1,TGTGCCAGCTGGACAGGGTCGGAAAAACTGTTTTTT,CASWTGSEKLFF
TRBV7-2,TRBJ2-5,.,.,TGTGCCAGCAGCTTAGTAGCGGCTCAAGAGACCCAGTACTTC,CASSLVAAQETQYF
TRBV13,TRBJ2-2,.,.,TGTGCCAGCCTACCGGGGGGTAGGGGACACAACACCGGGGAGCTGTTTTTT,CASLPGGRGHNTGELFF
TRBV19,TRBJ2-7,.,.,TGTGCCAGTAGTACACAACGGGACTCCACCGAGCAGTACTTC,CASSTQRDSTEQYF
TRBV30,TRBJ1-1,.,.,TGTGCCTGGAGTCGGACCCACGGGGCTGAAGCTTTCTTT,CAWSRTHGAEAFF
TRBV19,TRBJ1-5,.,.,TGTGCCAGTAGTATGTTCGGGAGCGGTCAGCCCCAGCATTTT,CASSMFGSGQPQHF
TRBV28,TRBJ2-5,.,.,TGTGCCAGCAGTTTGGCCCTCTCGGGAGAGACCCAGTACTTC,CASSLALSGETQYF
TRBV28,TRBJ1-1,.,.,TGTGCCAGCTCACGCATGAACACTGAAGCTTTCTTT,CASSRMNTEAFF